These T cell receptor beta chains were read from a single sample in a study of blood T cells in healthy people across ages. TCRdb reprocessed the 5' RACE reads via MiXCR and lists one record per CDR3 protein. Of about 1,600,000 distinct CDR3 sequences in the sample, roughly 40% were seen once. Sequencing was carried out using blood. The receptors were gathered from a woman under 30 in good health. CDR3s include the opening cysteine and the closing phenylalanine or tryptophan. D genes are given only for firm matches. Not all rows give a size; the values are once, few, many and, for expanded clones, a class.

>few|TRBD1|17|TRBJ2-4|TRBV3-1
CASSQEKTGAAKNIQYF
TGTGCCAGCAGCCAAGAAAAGACAGGGGCGGCCAAAAACATTCAGTACTTC
>.|.|14|TRBJ1-2|TRBV20-1
CSAGGESANYGYTF
TGCAGTGCGGGGGGGGAGTCGGCTAACTATGGCTACACCTTC
>.|.|15|TRBJ1-2|TRBV7-2
CASSPRQAPDYGYTF
TGTGCCAGCAGCCCAAGACAGGCTCCCGACTATGGCTACACCTTC
>.|TRBD2|16|TRBJ2-1|TRBV6-2/TRBV6-3
CASSSYQGLAGDEQFF
TGTGCCAGCAGTTCCTACCAGGGACTAGCGGGGGATGAGCAGTTCTTC
>.|.|14|TRBJ2-7|TRBV20-1
CSARDWGKSYEQYF
TGCAGTGCTAGAGATTGGGGCAAATCCTACGAGCAGTACTTC
>few|.|15|TRBJ2-7|TRBV6-5
CASSYSRLSSYEQYF
TGTGCCAGCAGTTACTCGAGACTCTCATCCTACGAGCAGTACTTC
>.|.|15|TRBJ1-1|TRBV20-1
CSARDPKDRNTEAFF
TGCAGTGCTAGAGATCCGAAGGACAGGAACACTGAAGCTTTCTTT
>.|.|17|TRBJ2-1|TRBV3-1
CASSSLRVGSQDNEQFF
TGTGCCAGCAGCTCCCTCCGGGTCGGTTCCCAGGACAATGAGCAGTTCTTC
>once|.|15|TRBJ2-3|TRBV24-1
CATSDLTRGADTQYF
TGTGCCACCAGTGATTTGACCAGGGGCGCAGATACGCAGTATTTT
>.|.|12|TRBJ2-1|TRBV6-2/TRBV6-3
CASRRGNGERFF
TGTGCCAGCAGGCGCGGGAACGGAGAGCGGTTCTTC
>.|.|15|TRBJ2-1|TRBV20-1
CSATYDKSSYNEQFF
TGCAGTGCTACTTATGACAAAAGCTCCTACAATGAGCAGTTCTTC
>few|.|16|TRBJ1-5|TRBV27
CASSLSGPNSNQPQHF
TGTGCCAGCAGTTTGTCAGGGCCGAATAGCAATCAGCCCCAGCATTTT
>many|.|13|TRBJ1-5|TRBV10-1
CASSEGGNQPQHF
TGTGCCAGCAGTGAGGGGGGCAATCAGCCCCAGCATTTT
>.|.|16|TRBJ1-5|TRBV5-1
CASSLAGLAEGQPQHF
TGCGCCAGCAGCTTGGCCGGTCTGGCAGAGGGTCAGCCCCAGCATTTT
>few|.|17|TRBJ1-2|TRBV20-1
CSAPKPKAGGWDYGYTF
TGCAGTGCGCCGAAGCCCAAGGCCGGGGGATGGGACTATGGCTACACCTTC
>.|.|15|TRBJ1-6|TRBV4-1
CASSEQEEDNSPLHF
TGCGCCAGCAGCGAACAGGAGGAAGATAATTCACCCCTCCACTTT
>.|TRBD1|17|TRBJ2-2|TRBV25-1
CASSEQGGQGTTGELFF
TGTGCCAGCAGTGAACAAGGGGGACAGGGGACCACCGGGGAGCTGTTTTTT
>.|.|14|TRBJ1-2|TRBV20-1
CSARDGQGSDGYTF
TGCAGTGCTAGAGATGGGCAGGGTTCGGATGGCTACACCTTC
>few|.|12|TRBJ1-2|TRBV10-3
CAIRAQLYGYTF
TGTGCCATCAGGGCACAGCTCTATGGCTACACCTTC
>.|TRBD1|13|TRBJ2-7|TRBV15
CATNAGGRYEQYF
TGTGCCACCAATGCAGGGGGTCGCTACGAGCAGTACTTC
>.|.|14|TRBJ1-5|TRBV5-1
CASRLEGGNQPQHF
TGCGCCAGCAGGTTGGAGGGCGGGAATCAGCCCCAGCATTTT
>few|TRBD2|15|TRBJ2-5|TRBV7-7
CASSPGLAKVETQYF
TGTGCTAGCAGCCCCGGACTAGCTAAGGTGGAGACCCAGTACTTC
>.|.|16|TRBJ2-3|TRBV6-5
CASSYYSGGRSDTQYF
TGTGCCAGCAGTTACTATAGCGGTGGTCGTTCAGATACGCAGTATTTT
>.|.|13|TRBJ1-6|TRBV20-1
CSAQTYNNSPLHF
TGCAGTGCCCAGACCTACAATAATTCACCCCTCCACTTT
>few|.|14|TRBJ2-7|TRBV7-4
CASSKDQYTYEQYF
TGTGCCAGCAGCAAGGACCAATATACCTACGAGCAGTACTTC
>.|.|16|TRBJ2-7|TRBV2
CASSERSGPRPYEQYF
TGTGCCAGCAGTGAAAGGTCTGGCCCAAGGCCCTACGAGCAGTACTTC
>.|.|13|TRBJ1-1|TRBV6-6
CASTAPGYTEAFF
TGTGCCAGCACCGCGCCCGGGTACACTGAAGCTTTCTTT
>.|.|16|TRBJ1-2|TRBV7-9
CASSLPFPTGNYGYTF
TGTGCCAGCAGCCTCCCCTTTCCCACAGGGAACTATGGCTACACCTTC
>.|.|16|TRBJ2-3|TRBV7-2
CASSSAGAVSTDTQYF
TGTGCCAGCAGCTCCGCTGGCGCGGTTAGCACAGATACGCAGTATTTT